Listed below are T cell receptor beta chains from one sample, sequenced in a study of response to subunit inactivated influenza vaccine. MiXCR, run by TCRdb on the RT-PCR reads, gives a single entry per CDR3 protein. This sample has 500,000 to 600,000 distinct CDR3 sequences, with 13% found just once. This specimen was PBMCs from blood, taken roughly 6 weeks after vaccination. The origin of the receptors is a man aged 45-65 years who received an inactivated influenza vaccine. CDR3s include the opening cysteine and the closing phenylalanine or tryptophan.

>TRBJ2-5|TRBV3-1
CASSFTLGQETQYF
>TRBJ2-3|TRBV5-1
CASSLLEEDTQYF
>TRBJ2-1|TRBV6-1
CASSAAGAVYNEQFF
>TRBJ1-1|TRBV20-1
CSARGTGGASEAFF
>TRBJ2-6|TRBV12-3/TRBV12-4
CASSLASRGGANVLTF
>TRBJ2-3|TRBV29-1
CSVGTSGTGTDTQYF
>TRBJ2-2|TRBV12-3/TRBV12-4
CASRPGVNTGELFF
>TRBJ2-7|TRBV30
CAWSYAGGSYEQYF
>TRBJ2-5|TRBV5-1
CASSPGTGEETQYF
>TRBJ2-7|TRBV6-1
CASRTPGGSGEQYF
>TRBJ2-3|TRBV11-2
CASSLDIGGTDTQYF
>TRBJ2-7|TRBV6-1
CASSTSTVSSYEQYF
>TRBJ2-5|TRBV19
CASSPGTSGRTRETQYF
>TRBJ2-3|TRBV3-1
CASSQAGQSTDTQYF
>TRBJ2-1|TRBV20-1
CSAAGTSGDGPHYNEQFF
>TRBJ1-5|TRBV20-1
CSARARSERPQHF